The 32 T cell receptor beta chains below all came from one sample that was sequenced in a study of blood T cells in healthy people across ages. A second PCR, run for about 6 to 11 cycles, used a sample-barcoded 5' primer plus a J-beta primer mix. TCRdb re-called the 5' RACE reads through MiXCR, storing one row per CDR3 protein. The sample lists roughly 650,000 distinct CDR3 sequences; approximately 31% were seen once. Sequencing used blood. The receptors come from a woman of 80 years or more in good health.

In its sample, this clonotype was seen a few times. The gene calls are TRBV5-8 and TRBJ2-2, with D uncertain. The CDR3 runs to 13 residues. Germline CDR1 reads SGHTS; CDR2 reads YDEGEE. With 7 bases removed from V and 0 bases from J, the gap between germline ends came to 7 bases. CDR3 in DNA: TGTGCCAGCGGTGTCGCGAACACCGGGGAGCTGTTTTTT. This codes for CASGVANTGELFF.

J is TRBJ1-1 and V is TRBV20-1; 9 bases line up with TRBD1. The CDR3 runs 13 residues. V gave up 7 bases and J gave up 4 bases; unmatched junction bases: 7. Germline CDR1 is DFQATT and CDR2 is SNEGSKA (reference sequence). CDR3 residues: CSVRTGECTEAFF. The CDR3 region has the DNA TGCAGTGTTCGGACAGGGGAGTGCACTGAAGCTTTCTTT.

This clonotype showed up many times. The chain couples TRBV9 to TRBJ2-7, with TRBD1 matching over 7 bases. Unmatched junction bases numbered 9, after V lost 3 bases and J lost 0 bases. The germline CDR1 and CDR2 sequences are SGDLS and YYNGEE. The CDR3 contains 16 residues. CDR3 nucleotide sequence: TGTGCCAGCAGCGAAGGACCGGGACAGTCCTCCTACGAGCAGTACTTC. It is translated as CASSEGPGQSSYEQYF.

The V gene is TRBV7-2, the J gene TRBJ2-1; D call uncertain. Germline V gene lookup returns CDR1 SGHTA and CDR2 FQGNSA. The CDR3 extends over 13 amino acids. V was clipped by 3 bases and J by 15 bases, with 18 bases between them. The CDR3 DNA sequence: TGTGCCAGCAGCTTTGGGCAGCTCACTGAAGCGTTCTTC. Residues: CASSFGQLTEAFF.

The V and J genes are TRBV7-2 and TRBJ2-1; maybe TRBD2 (6 bases). Per the germline V gene, CDR1 is SGHTA and CDR2 is FQGNSA. V was cut by 4 bases and J by 12 bases, with 16 bases left in between. The CDR3 runs to 13 residues. CDR3 region: CASSSEPGARQFF. The CDR3 DNA reads TGTGCCAGCAGCTCAGAACCGGGAGCGCGGCAGTTCTTC.

DNA for the CDR3: TGTGCCAGCAGTGCCCGGGACACCGATCAGCCCCAGCATTTT. It codes for CASSARDTDQPQHF. The V and J genes are TRBV6-2 or TRBV6-3 and TRBJ1-5; possibly TRBD1 for D (6 bases). This CDR3 has 14 residues. V lost 5 bases to trimming and J lost 5 bases, with 13 bases between them. Germline lookup yields CDR1 MNHEY and CDR2 SVGEGT.

For the CDR3, the DNA is TGCAGTGCTTCGAATAGCGGGGGGGCGAACACCGGGGAGCTGTTTTTT. It encodes CSASNSGGANTGELFF. J is TRBJ2-2 and V is TRBV20-1; 11 nucleotides agree with TRBD2. Per the germline V gene, CDR1 is DFQATT and CDR2 is SNEGSKA (reference sequence). After removal of 5 bases from V and 0 bases from J, the junction contained 5 bases not matched to a gene. The CDR3 is 16 residues long.

This chain connects TRBV5-1 to TRBJ2-3, with D possibly matching TRBD1 (5 bases). Trimming removed 4 bases from V and 5 bases from J, with 11 bases in between. Germline CDR1 is SGHRS and CDR2 is YFSETQ. This CDR3 is 13 amino acids long. CDR3 nucleotide sequence: TGCGCCAGCAGCATGACAGTGTTAGATACGCAGTATTTT. As protein: CASSMTVLDTQYF.

Worth noting for this clonotype: A much larger clone sits a single nucleotide away, making a read error possible. This chain joins TRBV12-5 and TRBJ2-1; D gene unclear. From germline, CDR1 is LGHNT and CDR2 FRNRAP. This CDR3 is built from 12 residues. The germline V and J ends were trimmed by 7 bases and 3 bases, with 7 bases remaining between them. The DNA for the CDR3 is TGTGCTAGTGACCCTAACTACAATGAGCAGTTCTTC. Translation gives CASDPNYNEQFF.

This clonotype was seen repeatedly, ten times or more. The CDR3, as DNA: TGTGCCAGCAGCTCACTCCTACTAGCGGGGGGATCCACAGATACGCAGTATTTT. It encodes CASSSLLLAGGSTDTQYF. V and J are TRBV7-8 and TRBJ2-3, with 12 bases matching TRBD2. J gave up 2 bases and V 4 bases, and 10 bases lay outside the gene matches. The CDR3 is made up of 18 amino acids. Germline V gene sequence: CDR1 SGHVS, CDR2 FQNEAQ.

V gene TRBV27 combines with J gene TRBJ2-1, with 7 positions matching TRBD1. CDR3 length: 16 residues. V lost 5 bases, J lost 4 bases, and 11 bases stayed unmatched. Germline V CDR1 and CDR2: MNHEY, SMNVEV (reference sequence). The CDR3 loop is CASSRAQGTGYNEQFF. The CDR3 nucleotides are TGTGCCAGCAGTCGGGCACAGGGGACGGGATACAATGAGCAGTTCTTC.

This clonotype was counted ten times or more. The chain is built from TRBV6-2 or TRBV6-3 and TRBJ2-3; TRBD2 matches at 8 bases. Germline CDR1 is MNHEY and CDR2 is SVGEGT. CDR3 length equals 13 residues. The V segment lost 10 bases and the J segment 11 bases; nucleotides outside the gene matches: 14. This CDR3 reads CATRATPGLEQYF. The DNA for the CDR3 is TGTGCCACGAGGGCGACCCCGGGACTAGAGCAGTATTTT.

This clonotype occurred many times. The rearrangement uses TRBV15 and TRBJ1-6; unclear D gene. The V gene's germline CDR1 is LNHNV and CDR2 YYDKDF (reference sequence). With 3 bases removed from V and 8 bases from J, the gap between germline ends came to 5 bases. CDR3 length: 12 amino acids. Here the CDR3 DNA reads TGTGCCACCAGCAGTAACGATTCACCCCTCCACTTT. Residues: CATSSNDSPLHF. Based on the CDR3 plus reference TRBV15 and TRBJ1-6, the full variable domain is DAMVIQNPRYQVTQFGKPVTLSCSQTLNHNVMYWYQQKSSQAPKLLFHYYDKDFNNEADTPDNFQSRRPNTSFCFLDIRSPGLGDTAMYLCATSSNDSPLHFGNGTRLTVT.

This clonotype was detected many times. The chain is built from TRBV12-3 or TRBV12-4 and TRBJ2-5; 9 bases agree with TRBD1. After removal of 4 bases from V and 7 bases from J, the junction contained 4 bases not matched to a gene. This CDR3 contains 13 residues. CDR3 coding DNA: TGTGCCAGCAGTTCCGGACAGGGGCTGACCCAGTACTTC. The encoded protein is CASSSGQGLTQYF.

The chain couples TRBV13 to TRBJ1-1, with TRBD1 as a possible D gene (6 bases). Trimming left V 4 bases short and J 1 base short, with 16 bases between. Germline CDR1 PRHDT, CDR2 FYEKMQ (reference sequence). The CDR3 length is 16 residues. In nucleotides, the CDR3 is TGTGCCAGCAGCTCAGTTAAAGGGGGTTGGAACACTGAAGCTTTCTTT. Translating gives CASSSVKGGWNTEAFF.

As regards this clonotype: This may stem from a read error, because a much larger clone lies one nucleotide away. This chain links TRBV5-1 with TRBJ1-4; no firm D call. Trimming took 6 bases from V and 7 from J, leaving 16 bases between them. The CDR3 length is 14 residues. The germline V gene has CDR1 SGHRS and CDR2 YFSETQ. Written as DNA, the CDR3 is TGCGCCAGCAAATGCAAGCCCGGGATTGAAAAACTGTTTTTT. Translating it yields CASKCKPGIEKLFF.

V gene TRBV3-1 combines with J gene TRBJ2-3; D might be TRBD2 (6 bases). Germline assignment: CDR1 LGHDT and CDR2 YNNKEL (reference sequence). The V and J ends lost 1 base and 5 bases respectively, with 13 bases between them. The CDR3 is 15 amino acids. CDR3 sequence (DNA): TGTGCCAGCAGCCAAGGGGACTTGAAACTAGATACGCAGTATTTT. It translates to CASSQGDLKLDTQYF.

This clonotype was counted ten times or more. The V call is TRBV20-1, the J call TRBJ1-1; tentative D call: TRBD1 (6 bases). Trimming shortened V by 6 bases and J by 11 bases, and 22 bases separated the two germline ends. Germline V gives CDR1 DFQATT, CDR2 SNEGSKA (reference sequence). This CDR3 is built from 13 residues. CDR3 sequence (DNA): TGCAGTGCAAAGGGGGAAACTTCTCTCGGGGCTTTCTTT. It is translated as CSAKGETSLGAFF.

The chain is built from TRBV29-1 and TRBJ1-1; D is possibly TRBD1 (5 bases). V lost 7 bases, J lost 2 bases, and 11 bases lay in between. The CDR3 has 12 residues. Germline-derived CDR1 and CDR2 are SQVTM and ANQGSEA. As DNA, the CDR3 is TGCAGCGCTGGACACCACAACACTGAAGCTTTCTTT. This encodes CSAGHHNTEAFF.

This clonotype was observed at least ten times. The chain employs TRBV20-1 and TRBJ2-7, with a weak D call TRBD2 (7 bases). The CDR3 has 13 amino acids. V was cut by 1 base and J by 4 bases, with 11 bases left in between. Germline V gives CDR1 DFQATT, CDR2 SNEGSKA (reference sequence). The CDR3 loop reads CSARAGGSYEQYF. Here the CDR3 DNA reads TGCAGTGCTAGAGCGGGGGGCTCTTACGAGCAGTACTTC.

The chain couples TRBV30 to TRBJ2-3; D is unresolved. This CDR3 contains 12 residues. Deletions cut 2 bases from V and 3 bases from J, with 6 bases between. From germline, CDR1 is GTSNPN and CDR2 SVGIG (reference sequence). CDR3: CAWSPETDTQYF. In DNA form, the CDR3 reads TGTGCCTGGAGTCCAGAAACAGATACGCAGTATTTT.

The chain employs TRBV5-1 and TRBJ1-1, with TRBD1 identical over 7 bases. The CDR3 is 15 amino acids. CDR1 and CDR2 (germline): SGHRS, YFSETQ. After removal of 2 bases from V and 0 bases from J, the junction contained 4 bases not matched to a gene. CDR3 in amino acids: CASSFRGSMNTEAFF. The CDR3 nucleotides are TGCGCCAGCAGCTTCAGGGGGTCCATGAACACTGAAGCTTTCTTT.

As concerns this clonotype: The conserved closing phenylalanine or tryptophan is absent in this CDR3, likely reflecting a read error. This chain links TRBV12-3 or TRBV12-4 with TRBJ1-1, with D perhaps matching TRBD1 (5 bases). CDR3 length: 14 residues. Trimming took 5 bases from V and 0 from J, leaving 10 bases between them. The CDR3 coding sequence is TGTGCCAGCAGTCCGGGGACGGTGAACACTGAAGCTTTCTGT. This gives the protein CASSPGTVNTEAFC.

This chain uses TRBV2 with TRBJ1-1; tentative D call: TRBD1 (6 bases). V was shortened by 7 bases and J by 3 bases, with 15 bases between the two germline ends. The CDR3 is 14 residues long. Germline assignment: CDR1 SNHLY and CDR2 FYNNEI. For the CDR3, the DNA is TGTGCCAGCACCGGGGGCAGGGCGGACACTGAAGCTTTCTTT. Translating gives CASTGGRADTEAFF.

This clonotype was detected only a few times. A much bigger clone sits one base away, suggesting this may be a read error. The chain carries TRBV19 and TRBJ2-3; D ambiguous. Trimming took off 11 bases at V and 5 bases at J, with 11 bases between the two ends. The CDR3 totals 11 residues. Germline CDR1 LNHDA, CDR2 SQIVND (reference sequence). The CDR3 DNA sequence: TGTGCCGGTGGCTACGGAGATACGCAGTATTTT. This codes for CAGGYGDTQYF.

This clonotype has a count of ten or more. The chain has TRBV25-1 and TRBJ1-6; 10 positions match TRBD1. This CDR3 spans 15 amino acids. Germline V gives CDR1 MGHDK, CDR2 SYGVNS. V dropped 3 bases and J dropped 7; count of bases not matched to a gene: 3. CDR3 protein: CASSETGGRNSPLHF. The CDR3 DNA reads TGTGCCAGCAGTGAGACAGGGGGCAGGAATTCACCCCTCCACTTT.

This clonotype has a handful of counts. The genes are TRBV30 and TRBJ1-2; the match to TRBD1 covers 10 bases. V shed 5 bases and J 8 bases; nucleotides not matched to a gene: 5. The CDR3 has 12 amino acids. CDR1 GTSNPN and CDR2 SVGIG come from the germline V gene (reference sequence). This CDR3 reads CAWGQGVRGYTF. CDR3 DNA sequence: TGTGCCTGGGGACAGGGGGTCCGAGGCTACACCTTC.

This clonotype showed up many times. This chain joins TRBV7-9 and TRBJ2-3, with 9 positions matching TRBD2. V trimming: 5 bases; J trimming: 0 bases; junction bases outside the gene matches: 12. The CDR3 is 18 amino acids. The germline CDR1 and CDR2 sequences are SEHNR and FQNEAQ (reference sequence). The CDR3 reads CASSGQYRTSVSTDTQYF. CDR3 coding DNA: TGTGCCAGCAGCGGACAGTACCGGACTAGCGTTAGCACAGATACGCAGTATTTT.

At least ten counts were recorded for this clonotype. V usage is TRBV7-2 and J usage is TRBJ2-7; D might be TRBD2 (6 bases). Germline values: CDR1 SGHTA, CDR2 FQGNSA. This CDR3 is built from 14 residues. The V and J ends lost 5 bases and 5 bases respectively, with 16 bases between them. As DNA, the CDR3 is TGTGCCAGCAGCCCCACACTAGCCAGGCACGAGCAGTACTTC. Protein sequence: CASSPTLARHEQYF.

The chain couples TRBV6-1 to TRBJ2-7; D tentatively fits TRBD1 or TRBD2 (5 bases each). Per the germline V gene, CDR1 is MNHNS and CDR2 is SASEGT. V was clipped by 7 bases and J by 6 bases, with 16 bases between them. The CDR3 runs to 13 residues. The CDR3 nucleotides read TGTGCCAGCACTATTGGGGTGGGGGTCGAGCAGTACTTC. This translates into CASTIGVGVEQYF.

Remarks on this clonotype: This may be a read error, as it is one base from a much larger clone. The gene calls are TRBV4-1 and TRBJ2-3, with unresolved D. The V end was cut by 3 bases, the J end by 4 bases, with 14 bases between. Germline lookup yields CDR1 MGHRA and CDR2 YSYEKL. This CDR3 contains 15 residues. The CDR3 loop is CASSQPGPDSDTQYF. The CDR3 region has the DNA TGCGCCAGCAGCCAGCCCGGACCAGACTCAGATACGCAGTATTTT.

This chain links TRBV4-2 with TRBJ2-5; TRBD2 aligns across 11 bases. V shed 3 bases and J 7 bases; nucleotides not matched to a gene: 19. Germline V gene data show CDR1 as LGHNA and CDR2 as YNFKEQ. The CDR3 runs to 19 residues. The CDR3 DNA reads as TGTGCCAGCAGCCAGTCGGGGGCTAGCGGGGGGAATAGGGCAGGGACCCAGTACTTC. It yields the protein CASSQSGASGGNRAGTQYF.